This record concerns one TCR beta chain sequence. This clone occurred a few times. Its antigen is not yet known. Base qualities were left out, and no much larger clone turns up one base away. This specimen comes from a study of cytomegalovirus exposure and HLA in healthy donors (dated by TCRdb to about 2017). Broadly, across the study: In an earlier analysis of about 560 of the donors, roughly 300 Gb of sequence data and 90 million to 120 million unique TCR beta sequences from roughly 200 million T cells were reported. An early release that covered 500 to 800 HLA-typed donors contained approximately 300 gigabases of sequencing data and approximately 85 million unique TCR sequences. An earlier analysis of 587 of the donors used high-throughput TCR beta sequencing to judge whether each TCR beta V gene segment behaved as functional or pseudogenic. HLA typing covered class I and class II loci at four-digit resolution. A few DR-DQ haplotypes were treated as single units for association and clustering because of strong linkage in the cohort. A separate validation cohort of over a hundred different subjects was used in addition to the 666-subject first cohort. Rather than using new phenotypic data, the later analysis identified candidate immune exposures from TCR beta sequences and from how often those sequences occurred across donors. The T cell repertoires of some 700 subjects were profiled by immunosequencing and related to cytomegalovirus serostatus. All discovery cohort repertoires had been generated using a single sequencing platform. The study combined high-throughput TCR immunosequencing, statistical association of individual TCRs with disease status, and machine learning to predict cytomegalovirus infection status. The study aimed to test whether signatures of past pathogen exposure could be identified by cataloging public T cell receptors. Of the roughly 390 genotyped donors, over 65% fell in the genetic ancestry cluster associated with self-reported Caucasian donors. Donor age, sex, ethnicity and CMV serostatus were collected together with the repertoire data. A later genetic analysis used genome-wide SNP genotypes for about 65% of the roughly 670 donors, treating that subset as a discovery cohort. A later analysis re-examined previously published TCR beta repertoires from just over 650 donors and added high-resolution HLA genotyping to investigate patterns of TCR occurrence. The number of typed donors differed by locus: about 620-630 for A, B, C, DRB1 and DQB1; 522 for DQA1; around 580 for DPA1; and roughly 450 for DPB1. Among about 390 genotyped donors of the cohort, an average of 235,054 unique TCR beta nucleotide sequences were sequenced per donor, about a sixth of them non-productive.

In total, roughly 710 healthy bone marrow donors made up the cohort. At the time of sampling, all cohort members were nominally healthy, though unrecorded immune exposures were likely present. CMV serostatus was recorded as positive for 289 and negative for about 50% of the 666 cohort members, whereas no CMV serostatus was recorded for the donor in question. A peripheral blood sample was collected from each donor, and TCR beta sequencing was performed on peripheral blood mononuclear cells. Genomic DNA was extracted from the blood cell samples with the Qiagen DNeasy Blood Extraction Kit. Including cysteine and phenylalanine, the CDR3 has 17 amino acids. Only the CDR3 region is kept as DNA, spanning 51 bases read in frame from base 1. V gives up 4 bases and J gives up 3 bases, and the segment between their germline ends measures 19 bases. The germline V gene sets CDR1 to MGHRA and CDR2 to YSYEKL. The method behind the library was the immunoSEQ multiplex PCR assay. For the multiplex PCR, a mixture combining 60 forward primers for TCR Vbeta segments and 13 reverse primers for TCR Jbeta segments was used. The CDR3 region of rearranged TCR beta genes was amplified from genomic DNA by a multiplex PCR assay. On the Illumina HiSeq System, the amplified TCR beta libraries were sequenced as 87-base-pair reads. The original methods were these. A later analysis tallied about 77 million unique TCR beta chains across the approximately 670 repertoires, and around 12 million of those chains were shared by two or more donors. Raw reads were error-corrected and collapsed into unique sequences with a nearest-neighbor algorithm that merged closely related sequences to remove PCR and sequencing errors. Alignment of CDR3 sequences to IMGT reference sequences was used to assign V, D and J gene segments. For a sequence to be retained, a match of at least six nucleotides was required to both a V gene segment and a J gene segment. Rearrangements were called productive when the CDR3 lacked stop codons and stayed in frame with V and J; all others were non-productive. CDR3 was defined according to IMGT convention as the region running from the second conserved V-encoded cysteine to the conserved J-encoded phenylalanine. The earlier analysis of 500 to 650 of the donors excluded any sequence lacking an unambiguous match to a single V gene segment. An earlier analysis of around 600 of the donors classified V segments as functional when productive rearrangements were above 56.7% and as segregating when the standard deviation between donors was above 5%. To diagnose cytomegalovirus status from the catalog of TCR beta chain sequences, a statistical classification framework was built. A later analysis assigned V and J genes by comparing TCR nucleotide sequences with IMGT/GENE-DB human TR gene sequences. Using the TCRdist pipeline, a later analysis assigned CDR3 sequences along with most-parsimonious VDJ recombination scenarios. In a later analysis, each TCR beta chain was defined by its CDR3 amino acid sequence together with its V-gene family, and reads without a unique V-gene family were excluded. To address suspected cross-contamination and a sequencing artifact, a later analysis removed several hundred highly shared, low-generation-probability nucleotide sequences. For each public chain, a later analysis derived a clonal expansion index from normalized ranks of inferred template counts within each repertoire. Generation probabilities in a later analysis came from a VDJ recombination model fitted to out-of-frame rearrangements, and those results were checked against IGoR. In a later analysis, hypergeometric tests were used to score TCR-TCR, TCR-HLA and TCR-CMV co-occurrence, with a repertoire-size bias correction applied to TCR pairs. In a later analysis, false discovery rates were estimated by permuting HLA or CMV assignments 20 times. A later analysis grouped co-occurring TCRs with DBSCAN, adding TCRdist sequence similarity when clustering within HLA-allele-positive subsets. For co-occurrence clustering, repertoires with fewer than 30,000 or more than 120,000 public chains were excluded, along with four to six repertoires with anomalous nucleotide sharing. Entries here come from immuneACCESS through TCRdb and include only in-frame sequences with V and J called. Some clones fail to appear in such tables; in the studies checked, an unresolved V gene covers under half of the shortfall, and the cause of the remainder is unknown. The DNA gave D and trimming, while V, J and clone size come from that table. This sample holds about 130,000 clones; 65% to 80% were observed only once. In total, the top ten clones hold 1.5% to 2% of the sample.

Results the study describes overall, beyond this receptor: Most TCR sequences were seen in very few donors, while some public TCRs were found in many individuals. The sequencing pipeline was judged likely to have produced a cluster of highly shared sequence variants as a technical artifact. Only TCR beta chains were sequenced in this cohort, and the absence of alpha or paired-chain data limited detectable features. In the study, about 150 TCR beta chains were listed as associated with cytomegalovirus. The presence/absence analyses assumed that sequencing depth was roughly uniform across donors, and that assumption may not be true. A later genetic analysis reported fewer N-insertions in productive TCRs among donors in an Asian-associated ancestry cluster than the roughly 620-donor mean. The earlier analysis of about 600 of the donors excluded around 17 rarely observed V segments, including chromosome 9 orphons, because counts were too low. In both the original and validation cohorts, the classifier was reported to diagnose cytomegalovirus status with high specificity and sensitivity. For the cohort, immune exposure information was limited to CMV serostatus. In a later analysis, HLA-associated TCR beta chains showed more clonal expansion and lower generation probabilities than non-associated chains that were equally common. Several of the top co-occurrence clusters appeared to be linked to parvovirus B19, influenza, CMV and Epstein-Barr virus, according to a later analysis. Because HLA typing was missing for some donors at each locus, association tests included only the typed subset. According to the authors, the approach could potentially be generalized to other disease states and immunological phenotypes. Specific HLA alleles were associated with over 15,000 TCR beta sequences at a false discovery rate of 0.05 in a later analysis. When HLA alleles, especially DR and DQ, strongly co-occurred, TCR associations were difficult to assign to individual alleles. Because the 87-base-pair reads could not distinguish some IMGT-functional V segments, including TRBV6-2 and TRBV6-3, those segments were excluded. Correlated functional status among segregating V segments might reflect linkage disequilibrium, but an unknown experimental factor could not be ruled out. In a later analysis, most CMV-associated TCR beta chains were found to appear HLA-restricted, with HLA associations seemingly driven largely by CMV exposure. A few of the identified cytomegalovirus-associated TCR beta chains were confirmed in vitro to be specific for cytomegalovirus antigens. In a later genetic analysis, a missense DCLRE1C variant was associated with V-gene and J-gene trimming of TCR beta chains, and the association was replicated in an independent cohort. A further reported finding was that TCR beta sequences accurately predicted the HLA-A and HLA-B alleles for most subjects in the first cohort. An earlier analysis of approximately 590 of the donors showed that most TCR beta V segments appeared in productive rearrangements either about 87% or about 30% of the time, which broadly matched IMGT annotations. In a later analysis, the rate of TCR association differed among HLA loci, with DRB1 alleles having the most associated TCRs and HLA-C alleles having the fewest.

What was sequenced was PBMCs. Recombination linked TRBV4-1 to TRBJ1-5, and the D gene may be TRBD1, 5 bases matching. The TCR was taken from a human donor in good health. The CDR3 reads as follows: CASSRLPVAGDNQPQHF. The DNA sequence is given as TGCGCCAGCAGCCGACTTCCGGTCGCGGGGGACAATCAGCCCCAGCATTTT.